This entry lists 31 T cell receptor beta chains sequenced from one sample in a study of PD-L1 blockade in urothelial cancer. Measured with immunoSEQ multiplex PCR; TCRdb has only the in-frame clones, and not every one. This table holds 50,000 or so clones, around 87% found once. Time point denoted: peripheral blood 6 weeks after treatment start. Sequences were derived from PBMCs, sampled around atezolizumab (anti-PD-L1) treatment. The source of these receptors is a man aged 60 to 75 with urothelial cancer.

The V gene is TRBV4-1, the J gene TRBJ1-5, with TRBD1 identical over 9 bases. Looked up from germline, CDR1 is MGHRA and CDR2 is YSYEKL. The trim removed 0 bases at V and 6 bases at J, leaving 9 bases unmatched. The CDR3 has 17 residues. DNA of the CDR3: TGCGCCAGCAGCCAAGATGGTACTGGACAGGGGTTTCAGCCCCAGCATTTT. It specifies CASSQDGTGQGFQPQHF.

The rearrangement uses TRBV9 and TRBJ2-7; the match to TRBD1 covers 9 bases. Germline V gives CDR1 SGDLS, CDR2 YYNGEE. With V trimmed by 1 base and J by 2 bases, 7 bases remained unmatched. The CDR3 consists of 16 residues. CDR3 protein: CASSVSGTGITYEQYF. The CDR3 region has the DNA TGTGCCAGCAGCGTATCCGGGACAGGGATTACCTACGAGCAGTACTTC. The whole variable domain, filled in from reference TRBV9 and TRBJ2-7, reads DSGVTQTPKHLITATGQRVTLRCSPRSGDLSVYWYQQSLDQGLQFLIQYYNGEERAKGNILERFSAQQFPDLHSELNLSSLELGDSALYFCASSVSGTGITYEQYFGPGTRLTVT.

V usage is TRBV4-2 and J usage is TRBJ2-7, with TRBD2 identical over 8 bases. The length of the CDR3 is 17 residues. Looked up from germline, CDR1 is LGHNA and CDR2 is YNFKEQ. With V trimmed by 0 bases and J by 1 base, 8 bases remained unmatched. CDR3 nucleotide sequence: TGTGCCAGCAGCCAAGAACTCACCGGGGGGGGTTCCTACGAGCAGTACTTC. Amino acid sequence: CASSQELTGGGSYEQYF.

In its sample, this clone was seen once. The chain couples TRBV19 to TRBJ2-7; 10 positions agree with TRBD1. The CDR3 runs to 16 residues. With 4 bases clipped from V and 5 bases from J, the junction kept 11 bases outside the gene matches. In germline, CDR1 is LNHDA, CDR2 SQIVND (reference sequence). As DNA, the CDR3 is TGTGCCAGTAGTAGCCCCGGGACAGGGGATTTTCACGAGCAGTACTTC. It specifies CASSSPGTGDFHEQYF. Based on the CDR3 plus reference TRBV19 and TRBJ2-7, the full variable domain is DGGITQSPKYLFRKEGQNVTLSCEQNLNHDAMYWYRQDPGQGLRLIYYSQIVNDFQKGDIAEGYSVSREKKESFPLTVTSAQKNPTAFYLCASSSPGTGDFHEQYFGPGTRLTVT.

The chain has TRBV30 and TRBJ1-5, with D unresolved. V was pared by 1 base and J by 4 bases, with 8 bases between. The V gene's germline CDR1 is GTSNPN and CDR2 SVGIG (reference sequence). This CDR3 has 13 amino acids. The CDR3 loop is CAWSDQQNQPQHF. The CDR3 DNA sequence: TGTGCCTGGAGTGATCAACAGAATCAGCCCCAGCATTTT.

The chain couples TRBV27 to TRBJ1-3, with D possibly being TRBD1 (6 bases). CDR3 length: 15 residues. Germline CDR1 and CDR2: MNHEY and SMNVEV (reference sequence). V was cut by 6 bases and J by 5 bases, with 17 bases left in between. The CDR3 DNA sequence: TGTGCCAGCAGAGACCTCCGGGACACTAGAAACACCATATATTTT. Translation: CASRDLRDTRNTIYF.

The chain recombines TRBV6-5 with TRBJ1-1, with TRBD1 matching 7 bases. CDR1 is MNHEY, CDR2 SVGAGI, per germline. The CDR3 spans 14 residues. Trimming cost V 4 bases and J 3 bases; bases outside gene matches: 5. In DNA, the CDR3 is TGTGCCAGCAGTTCAACAGGGGCGTACACTGAAGCTTTCTTT. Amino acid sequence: CASSSTGAYTEAFF.

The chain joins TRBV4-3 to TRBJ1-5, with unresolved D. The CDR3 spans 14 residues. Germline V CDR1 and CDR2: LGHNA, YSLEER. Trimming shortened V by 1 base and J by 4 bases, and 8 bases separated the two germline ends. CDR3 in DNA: TGCGCCAGCAGCCAAGTAGGAGAAAATCAGCCCCAGCATTTT. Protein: CASSQVGENQPQHF.

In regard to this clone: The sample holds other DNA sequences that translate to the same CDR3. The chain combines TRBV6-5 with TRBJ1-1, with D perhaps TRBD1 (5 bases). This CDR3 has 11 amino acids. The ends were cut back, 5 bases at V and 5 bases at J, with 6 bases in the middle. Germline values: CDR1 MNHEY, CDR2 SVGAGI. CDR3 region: CASSRGTEAFF. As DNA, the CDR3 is TGTGCCAGCAGTAGGGGTACTGAAGCTTTCTTT.

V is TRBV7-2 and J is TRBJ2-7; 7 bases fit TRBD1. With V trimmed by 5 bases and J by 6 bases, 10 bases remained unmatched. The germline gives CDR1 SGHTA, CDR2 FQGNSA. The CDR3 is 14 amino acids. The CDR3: CASSLRYRGLEQYF. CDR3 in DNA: TGTGCCAGCAGCCTAAGGTACAGGGGTCTCGAGCAGTACTTC. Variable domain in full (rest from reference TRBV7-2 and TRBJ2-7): GAGVSQSPSNKVTEKGKDVELRCDPISGHTALYWYRQSLGQGLEFLIYFQGNSAPDKSGLPSDRFSAERTGGSVSTLTIQRTQQEDSAVYLCASSLRYRGLEQYFGPGTRLTVT.

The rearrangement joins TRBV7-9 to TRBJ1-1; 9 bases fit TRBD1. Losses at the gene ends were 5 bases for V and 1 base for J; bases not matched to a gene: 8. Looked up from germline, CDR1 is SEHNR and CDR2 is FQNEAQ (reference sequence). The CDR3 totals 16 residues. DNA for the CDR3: TGTGCCAGCAGCCCCGGACAGGGGCAAGAGAACACTGAAGCTTTCTTT. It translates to CASSPGQGQENTEAFF.

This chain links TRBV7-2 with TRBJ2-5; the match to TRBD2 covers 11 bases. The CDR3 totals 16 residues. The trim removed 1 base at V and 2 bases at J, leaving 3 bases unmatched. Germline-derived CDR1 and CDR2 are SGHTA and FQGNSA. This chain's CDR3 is CASSLVAGGLQETQYF. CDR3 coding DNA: TGTGCCAGCAGCTTAGTAGCGGGGGGGCTGCAAGAGACCCAGTACTTC.

CDR3 coding DNA: TGTGCCAGCAGCCATGGACATTCAACTAATGAAAAACTGTTTTTT. Protein product: CASSHGHSTNEKLFF. This chain uses TRBV7-6 with TRBJ1-4, with D perhaps matching TRBD1 (5 bases). The CDR3 has 15 residues. The ends were cut back, 5 bases at V and 0 bases at J, with 10 bases in the middle. The germline gives CDR1 SGHVS, CDR2 FNYEAQ.

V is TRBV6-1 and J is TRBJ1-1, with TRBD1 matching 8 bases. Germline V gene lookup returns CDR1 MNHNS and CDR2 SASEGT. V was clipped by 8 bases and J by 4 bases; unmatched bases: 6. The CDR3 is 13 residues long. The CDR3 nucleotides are TGTGCCAGCCGATGGGACAGGTCCACTGAAGCTTTCTTT. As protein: CASRWDRSTEAFF.

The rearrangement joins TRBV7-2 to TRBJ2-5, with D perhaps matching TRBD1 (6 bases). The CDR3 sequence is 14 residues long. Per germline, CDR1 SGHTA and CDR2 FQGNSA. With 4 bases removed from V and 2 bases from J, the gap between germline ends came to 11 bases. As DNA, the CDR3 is TGTGCCAGCAGCTGGGGACAACCTCAAGAGACCCAGTACTTC. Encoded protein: CASSWGQPQETQYF.

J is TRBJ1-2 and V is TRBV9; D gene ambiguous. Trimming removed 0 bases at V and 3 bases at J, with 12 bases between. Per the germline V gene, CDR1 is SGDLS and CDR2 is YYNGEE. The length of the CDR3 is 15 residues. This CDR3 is CASSVGGGPYYGYTF. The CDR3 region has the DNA TGTGCCAGCAGCGTAGGCGGCGGTCCGTACTATGGCTACACCTTC.

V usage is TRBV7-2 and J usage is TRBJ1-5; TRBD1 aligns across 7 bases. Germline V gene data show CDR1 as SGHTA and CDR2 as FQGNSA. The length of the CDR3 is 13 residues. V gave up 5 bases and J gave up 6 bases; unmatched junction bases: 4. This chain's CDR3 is CASSLQGIQPQHF. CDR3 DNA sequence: TGTGCCAGCAGCCTACAGGGGATTCAGCCCCAGCATTTT.

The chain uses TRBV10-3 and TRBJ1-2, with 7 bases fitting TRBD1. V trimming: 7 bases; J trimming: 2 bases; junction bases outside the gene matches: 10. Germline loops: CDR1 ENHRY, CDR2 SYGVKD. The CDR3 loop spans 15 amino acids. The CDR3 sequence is CAIKETGLANYGYTF. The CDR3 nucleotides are TGTGCCATCAAGGAGACAGGGCTGGCAAACTATGGCTACACCTTC.

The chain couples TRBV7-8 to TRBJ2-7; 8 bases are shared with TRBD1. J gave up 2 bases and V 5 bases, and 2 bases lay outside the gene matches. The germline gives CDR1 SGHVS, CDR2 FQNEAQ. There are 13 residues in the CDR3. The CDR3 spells CASSTDRAYEQYF. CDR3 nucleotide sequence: TGTGCCAGCAGCACGGACAGGGCCTACGAGCAGTACTTC.

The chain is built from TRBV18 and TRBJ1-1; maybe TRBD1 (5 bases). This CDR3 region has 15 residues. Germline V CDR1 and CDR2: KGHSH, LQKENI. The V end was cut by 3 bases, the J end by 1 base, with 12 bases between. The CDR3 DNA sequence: TGTGCCAGCTCACCGGGACTCCAGGAGAACACTGAAGCTTTCTTT. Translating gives CASSPGLQENTEAFF.

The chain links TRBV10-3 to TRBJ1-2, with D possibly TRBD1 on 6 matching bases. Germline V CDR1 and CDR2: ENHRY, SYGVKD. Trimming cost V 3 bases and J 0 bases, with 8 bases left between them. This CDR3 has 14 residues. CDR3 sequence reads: CAISDGQTNYGYTF. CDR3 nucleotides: TGTGCCATCAGTGATGGACAGACTAACTATGGCTACACCTTC.

The CDR3 DNA follows: TGTGCCAGCAGCTCTCGGTCGCAGGGGGTTGAGAACACTGAAGCTTTCTTT. Its translation is CASSSRSQGVENTEAFF. This chain links TRBV13 with TRBJ1-1; 7 bases map to TRBD1. Germline-derived CDR1 and CDR2 are PRHDT and FYEKMQ (reference sequence). The CDR3 consists of 17 residues. The J segment lost 1 base and the V segment lost 4 bases, leaving 12 bases of the junction unmatched.

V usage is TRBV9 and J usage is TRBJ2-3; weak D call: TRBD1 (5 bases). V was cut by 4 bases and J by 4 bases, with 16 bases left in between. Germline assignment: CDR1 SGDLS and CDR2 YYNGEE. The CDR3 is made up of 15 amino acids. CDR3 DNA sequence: TGTGCCAGCAGCCTTGACAGCCTCATCGCAGATACGCAGTATTTT. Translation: CASSLDSLIADTQYF. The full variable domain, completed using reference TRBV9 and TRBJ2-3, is DSGVTQTPKHLITATGQRVTLRCSPRSGDLSVYWYQQSLDQGLQFLIQYYNGEERAKGNILERFSAQQFPDLHSELNLSSLELGDSALYFCASSLDSLIADTQYFGPGTRLTVL.

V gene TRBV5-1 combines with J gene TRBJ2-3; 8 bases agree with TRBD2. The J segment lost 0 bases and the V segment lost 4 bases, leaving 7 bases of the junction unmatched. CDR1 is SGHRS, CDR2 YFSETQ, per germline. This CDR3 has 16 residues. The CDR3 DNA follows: TGCGCCAGCAGCGTTAGCGGGGAAACTAGCACAGATACGCAGTATTTT. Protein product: CASSVSGETSTDTQYF.

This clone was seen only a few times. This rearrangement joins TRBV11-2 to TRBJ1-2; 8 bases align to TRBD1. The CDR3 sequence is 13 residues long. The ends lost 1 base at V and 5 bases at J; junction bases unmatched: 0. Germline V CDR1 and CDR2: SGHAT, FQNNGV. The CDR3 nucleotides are TGTGCCAGCAGCTTAGGGACAGGGTATGGCTACACCTTC. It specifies CASSLGTGYGYTF. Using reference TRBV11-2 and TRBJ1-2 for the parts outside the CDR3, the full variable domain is EAGVAQSPRYKIIEKRQSVAFWCNPISGHATLYWYQQILGQGPKLLIQFQNNGVVDDSQLPKDRFSAERLKGVDSTLKIQPAKLEDSAVYLCASSLGTGYGYTFGSGTRLTVV.

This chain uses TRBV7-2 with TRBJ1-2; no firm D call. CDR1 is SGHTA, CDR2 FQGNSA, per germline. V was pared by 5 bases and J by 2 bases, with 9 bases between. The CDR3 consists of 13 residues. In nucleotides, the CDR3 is TGTGCCAGCAGCCCAGGTCGCAACTATGGCTACACCTTC. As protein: CASSPGRNYGYTF.

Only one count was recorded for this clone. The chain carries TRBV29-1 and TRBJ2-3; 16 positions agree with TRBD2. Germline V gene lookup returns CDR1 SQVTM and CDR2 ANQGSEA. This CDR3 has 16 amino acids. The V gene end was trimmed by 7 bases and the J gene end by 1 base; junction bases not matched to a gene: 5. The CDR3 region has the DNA TGCAGCGGTGGGACTAGCGGGGGGGGACGCACAGATACGCAGTATTTT. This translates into CSGGTSGGGRTDTQYF.

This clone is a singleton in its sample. CDR3 nucleotide sequence: TGCGCCAGCAGCTTGGTAGGGCGGGGGGGCCACAATGAGCAGTTCTTC. Protein: CASSLVGRGGHNEQFF. This rearrangement joins TRBV5-1 to TRBJ2-1, with 9 bases matching TRBD2. CDR1 and CDR2 from the germline V gene are SGHRS and YFSETQ. The CDR3 runs to 16 residues. The trim removed 0 bases at V and 5 bases at J, leaving 6 bases unmatched. The variable domain in full, with the rest retrieved from reference TRBV5-1 and TRBJ2-1, is KAGVTQTPRYLIKTRGQQVTLSCSPISGHRSVSWYQQTPGQGLQFLFEYFSETQRNKGNFPGRFSGRQFSNSRSEMNVSTLELGDSALYLCASSLVGRGGHNEQFFGPGTRLTVL.

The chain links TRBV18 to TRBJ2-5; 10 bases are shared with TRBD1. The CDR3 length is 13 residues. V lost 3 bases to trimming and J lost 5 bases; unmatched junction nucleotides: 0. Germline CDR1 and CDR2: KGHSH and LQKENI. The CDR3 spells CASSPTGGETQYF. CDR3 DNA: TGTGCCAGCTCACCGACAGGGGGCGAGACCCAGTACTTC.

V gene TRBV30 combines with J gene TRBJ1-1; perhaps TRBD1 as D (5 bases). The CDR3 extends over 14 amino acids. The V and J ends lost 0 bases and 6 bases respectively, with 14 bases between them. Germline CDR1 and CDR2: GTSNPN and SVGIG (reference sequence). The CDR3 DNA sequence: TGTGCCTGGAGTGTCTCGGGGGTTAGGGCTGAAGCTTTCTTT. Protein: CAWSVSGVRAEAFF.

The CDR3 DNA reads as TGTGCCAGCAGCAAGGGGAGGGAGCTGTTTTTT. This gives the protein CASSKGRELFF. The J gene is TRBJ2-2, the V gene TRBV7-3; the D gene is possibly TRBD1 (5 bases). CDR1 and CDR2 (germline): SGHTA, FQGTGA. This CDR3 comprises 11 residues. The V end was cut by 5 bases, the J end by 9 bases, with 7 bases between.